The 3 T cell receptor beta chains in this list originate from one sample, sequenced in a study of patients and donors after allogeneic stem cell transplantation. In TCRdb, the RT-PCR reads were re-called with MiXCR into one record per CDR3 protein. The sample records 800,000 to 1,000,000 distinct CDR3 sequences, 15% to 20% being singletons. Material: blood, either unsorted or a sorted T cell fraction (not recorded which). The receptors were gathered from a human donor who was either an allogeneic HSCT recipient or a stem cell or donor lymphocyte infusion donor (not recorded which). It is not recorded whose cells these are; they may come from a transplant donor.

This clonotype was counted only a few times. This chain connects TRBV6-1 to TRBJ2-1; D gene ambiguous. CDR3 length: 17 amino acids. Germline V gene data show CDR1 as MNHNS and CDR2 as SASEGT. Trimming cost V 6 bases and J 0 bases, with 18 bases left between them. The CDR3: CASRPISRWSSYNEQFF. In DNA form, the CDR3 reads TGTGCCAGCAGGCCCATCTCACGGTGGAGCTCCTACAATGAGCAGTTCTTC.

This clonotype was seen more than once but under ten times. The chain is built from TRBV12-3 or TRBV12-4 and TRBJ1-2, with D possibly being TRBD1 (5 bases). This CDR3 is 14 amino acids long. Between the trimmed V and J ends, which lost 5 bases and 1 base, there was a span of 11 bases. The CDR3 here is CASSPWDGNYGYTF. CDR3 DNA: TGTGCCAGCAGTCCCTGGGACGGTAACTATGGCTACACCTTC.

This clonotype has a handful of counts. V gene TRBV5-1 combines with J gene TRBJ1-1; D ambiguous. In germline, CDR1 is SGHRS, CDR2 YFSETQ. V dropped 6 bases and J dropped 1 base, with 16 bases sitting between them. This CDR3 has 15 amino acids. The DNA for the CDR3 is TGCGCCAGCACCCTCGACCCGTCCCCGAACACTGAAGCTTTCTTT. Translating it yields CASTLDPSPNTEAFF.